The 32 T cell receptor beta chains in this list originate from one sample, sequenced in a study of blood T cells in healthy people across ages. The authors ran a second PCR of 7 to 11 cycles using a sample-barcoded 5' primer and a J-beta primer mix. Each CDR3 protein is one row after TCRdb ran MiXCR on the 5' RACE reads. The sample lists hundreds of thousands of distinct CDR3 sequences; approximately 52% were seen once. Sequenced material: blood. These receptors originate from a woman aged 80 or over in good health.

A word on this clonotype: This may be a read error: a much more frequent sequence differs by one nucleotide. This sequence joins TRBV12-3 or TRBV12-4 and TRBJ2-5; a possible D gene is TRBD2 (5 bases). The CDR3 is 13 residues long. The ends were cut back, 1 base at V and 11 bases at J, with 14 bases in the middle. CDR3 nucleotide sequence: TGTGCCAGCAGTTTAGAGGGAGCGAATGAGCAGTACTTC. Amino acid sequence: CASSLEGANEQYF.

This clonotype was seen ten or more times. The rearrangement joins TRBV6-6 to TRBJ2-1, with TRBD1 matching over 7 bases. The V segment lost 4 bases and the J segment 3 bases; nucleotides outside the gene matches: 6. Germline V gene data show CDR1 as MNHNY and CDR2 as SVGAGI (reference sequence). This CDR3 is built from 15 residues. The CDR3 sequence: CASSSSGTVYNEQFF. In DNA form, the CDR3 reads TGTGCCAGCAGTTCATCCGGGACAGTCTACAATGAGCAGTTCTTC.

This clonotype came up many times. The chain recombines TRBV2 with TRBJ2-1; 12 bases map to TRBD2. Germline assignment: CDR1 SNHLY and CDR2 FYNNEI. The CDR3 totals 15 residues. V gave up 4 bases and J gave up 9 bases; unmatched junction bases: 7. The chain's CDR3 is CASSGRLAGETEQFF. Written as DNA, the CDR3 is TGTGCCAGCAGTGGTAGACTAGCGGGAGAAACTGAGCAGTTCTTC.

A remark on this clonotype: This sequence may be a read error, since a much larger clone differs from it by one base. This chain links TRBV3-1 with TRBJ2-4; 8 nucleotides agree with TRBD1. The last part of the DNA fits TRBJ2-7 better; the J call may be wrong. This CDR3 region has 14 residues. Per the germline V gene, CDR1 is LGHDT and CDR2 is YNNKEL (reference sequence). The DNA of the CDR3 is TGTGCCAGCAGCCAAGGGGGGACAGGCTACGAGCAGTACTTC. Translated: CASSQGGTGYEQYF.

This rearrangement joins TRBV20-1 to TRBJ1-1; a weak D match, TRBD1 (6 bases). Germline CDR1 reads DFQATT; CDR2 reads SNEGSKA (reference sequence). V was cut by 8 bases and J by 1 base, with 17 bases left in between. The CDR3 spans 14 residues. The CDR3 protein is CSTYHRDWNTEAFF. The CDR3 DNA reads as TGCAGTACATATCACAGGGATTGGAACACTGAAGCTTTCTTT.

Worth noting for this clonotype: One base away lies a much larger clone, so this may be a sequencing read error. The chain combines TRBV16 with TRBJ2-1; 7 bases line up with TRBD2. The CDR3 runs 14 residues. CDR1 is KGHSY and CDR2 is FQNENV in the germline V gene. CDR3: CTSSHWDYGNEQFF. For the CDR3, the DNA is TGTACCAGCAGCCACTGGGACTACGGCAATGAGCAGTTCTTC.

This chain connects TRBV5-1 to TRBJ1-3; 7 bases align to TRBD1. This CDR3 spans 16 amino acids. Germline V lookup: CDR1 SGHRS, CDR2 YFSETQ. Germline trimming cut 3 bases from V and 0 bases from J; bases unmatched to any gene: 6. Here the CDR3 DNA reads TGCGCCAGCAGCTCTGCCCCAGGGGGCTCTGGAAACACCATATATTTT. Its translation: CASSSAPGGSGNTIYF.

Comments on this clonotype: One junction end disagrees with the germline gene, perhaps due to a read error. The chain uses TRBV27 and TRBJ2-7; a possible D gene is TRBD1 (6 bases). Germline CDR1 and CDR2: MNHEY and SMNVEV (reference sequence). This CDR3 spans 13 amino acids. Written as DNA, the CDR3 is TGTGTCAGCAGTTTCCGGGACACCTACGAGCAGTACTTC. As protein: CVSSFRDTYEQYF.

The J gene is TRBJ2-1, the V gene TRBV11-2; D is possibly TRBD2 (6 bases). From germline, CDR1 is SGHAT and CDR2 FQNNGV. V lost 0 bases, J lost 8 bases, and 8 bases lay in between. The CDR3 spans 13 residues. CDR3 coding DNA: TGTGCCAGCAGCTTAGATTGGGGGGATGAGCAGTTCTTC. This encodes CASSLDWGDEQFF.

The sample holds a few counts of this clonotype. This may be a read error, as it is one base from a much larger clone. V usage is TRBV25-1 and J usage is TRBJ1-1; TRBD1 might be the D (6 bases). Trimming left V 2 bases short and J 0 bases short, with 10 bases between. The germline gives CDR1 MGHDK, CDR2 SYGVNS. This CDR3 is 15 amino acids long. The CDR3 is CASSEGGLVNTEAFF. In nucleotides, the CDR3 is TGTGCCAGCAGTGAAGGGGGCCTGGTGAACACTGAAGCTTTCTTT.

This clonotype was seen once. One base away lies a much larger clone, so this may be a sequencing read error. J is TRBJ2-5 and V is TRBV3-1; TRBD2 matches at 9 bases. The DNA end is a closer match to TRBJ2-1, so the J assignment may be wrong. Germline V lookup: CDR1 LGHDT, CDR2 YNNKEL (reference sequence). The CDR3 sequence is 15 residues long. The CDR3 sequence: CASSQETSGRETQFF. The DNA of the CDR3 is TGTGCCAGCAGCCAAGAGACTAGCGGTCGGGAGACCCAGTTCTTC.

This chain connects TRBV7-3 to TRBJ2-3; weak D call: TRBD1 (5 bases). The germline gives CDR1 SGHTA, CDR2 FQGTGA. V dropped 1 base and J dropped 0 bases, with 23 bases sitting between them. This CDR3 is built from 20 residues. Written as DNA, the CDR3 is TGTGCCAGCAGCTTAAACCAGGGCCGAAGTCCTGAGGCTAGCACAGATACGCAGTATTTT. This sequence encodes CASSLNQGRSPEASTDTQYF.

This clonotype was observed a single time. CDR3 bases: TGTGCCATCAGTGATACAGCTAGCGGGACCGAGTACGAGCAGTACTTC. Protein product: CAISDTASGTEYEQYF. This chain uses TRBV10-3 with TRBJ2-4; 9 bases line up with TRBD2. With the DNA end fitting TRBJ2-7 better, the J assignment may be wrong. Germline loops: CDR1 ENHRY, CDR2 SYGVKD. This CDR3 comprises 16 residues.

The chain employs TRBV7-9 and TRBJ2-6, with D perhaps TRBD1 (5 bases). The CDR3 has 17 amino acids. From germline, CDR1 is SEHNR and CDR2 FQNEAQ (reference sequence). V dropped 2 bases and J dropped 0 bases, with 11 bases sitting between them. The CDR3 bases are TGTGCCAGCAGCTTATCACGACAGAGCTCTGGGGCCAACGTCCTGACTTTC. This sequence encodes CASSLSRQSSGANVLTF.

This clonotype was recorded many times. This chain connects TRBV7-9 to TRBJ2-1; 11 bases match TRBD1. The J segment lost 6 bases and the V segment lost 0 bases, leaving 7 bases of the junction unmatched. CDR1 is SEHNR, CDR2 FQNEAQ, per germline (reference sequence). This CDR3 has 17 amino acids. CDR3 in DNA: TGTGCCAGCAGCTTAGCGCGCCCGGGACAGGGGGTCAATGAGCAGTTCTTC. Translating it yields CASSLARPGQGVNEQFF.

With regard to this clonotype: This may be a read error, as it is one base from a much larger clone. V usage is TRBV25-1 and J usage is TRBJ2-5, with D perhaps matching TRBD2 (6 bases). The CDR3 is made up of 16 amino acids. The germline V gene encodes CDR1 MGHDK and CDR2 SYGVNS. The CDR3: CAGSELKDASVETQYF. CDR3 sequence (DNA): TGTGCCGGCAGTGAATTAAAGGACGCTAGCGTAGAGACCCAGTACTTC.

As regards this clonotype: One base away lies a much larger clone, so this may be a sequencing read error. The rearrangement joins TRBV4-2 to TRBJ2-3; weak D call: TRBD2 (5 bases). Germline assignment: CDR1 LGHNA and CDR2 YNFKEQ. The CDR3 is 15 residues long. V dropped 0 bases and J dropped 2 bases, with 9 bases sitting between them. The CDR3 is CASSQDREITDTQYF. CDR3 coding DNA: TGTGCCAGCAGCCAAGATAGGGAGATCACAGATACGCAGTATTTT.

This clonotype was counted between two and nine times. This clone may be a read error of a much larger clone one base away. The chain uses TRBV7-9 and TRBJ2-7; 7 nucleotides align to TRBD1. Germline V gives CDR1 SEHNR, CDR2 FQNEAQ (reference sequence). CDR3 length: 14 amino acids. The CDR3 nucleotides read TGTTCCAGCAGCGACAGGGAGAGCTCCTACGAGCAGTACTTC. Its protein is CSSSDRESSYEQYF.

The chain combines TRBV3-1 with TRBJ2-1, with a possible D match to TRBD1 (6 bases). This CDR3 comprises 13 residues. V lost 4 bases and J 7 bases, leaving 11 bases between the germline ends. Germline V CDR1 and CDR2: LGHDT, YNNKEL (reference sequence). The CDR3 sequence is CASSRNRDNEQFF. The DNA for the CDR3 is TGTGCCAGCAGCCGAAACAGGGATAATGAGCAGTTCTTC.

The CDR3 nucleotides read TGTGCCAGCAGAAGAGATCCAGGGTCCGCCTATGGCTACACCTTC. Translated, it gives CASRRDPGSAYGYTF. The V call is TRBV28, the J call TRBJ1-2, with D perhaps matching TRBD1 (5 bases). This CDR3 comprises 15 residues. Trimming shortened V by 6 bases and J by 4 bases, and 18 bases separated the two germline ends. The germline V gene has CDR1 MDHEN and CDR2 SYDVKM.

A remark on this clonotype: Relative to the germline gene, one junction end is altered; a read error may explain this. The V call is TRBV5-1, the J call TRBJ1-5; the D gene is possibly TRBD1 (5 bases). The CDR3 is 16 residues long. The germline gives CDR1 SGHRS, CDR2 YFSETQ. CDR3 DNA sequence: TGCGCCGGCAGCCTAAGACAGATCTGTAGCAATCAGCCCCAGCATTTT. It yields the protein CAGSLRQICSNQPQHF.

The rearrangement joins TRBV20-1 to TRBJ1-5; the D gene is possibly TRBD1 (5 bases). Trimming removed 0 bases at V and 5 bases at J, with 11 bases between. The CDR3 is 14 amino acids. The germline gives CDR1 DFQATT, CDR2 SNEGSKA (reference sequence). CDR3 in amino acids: CSAREAGGDQPQHF. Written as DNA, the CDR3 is TGCAGTGCTAGAGAGGCCGGGGGTGATCAGCCCCAGCATTTT.

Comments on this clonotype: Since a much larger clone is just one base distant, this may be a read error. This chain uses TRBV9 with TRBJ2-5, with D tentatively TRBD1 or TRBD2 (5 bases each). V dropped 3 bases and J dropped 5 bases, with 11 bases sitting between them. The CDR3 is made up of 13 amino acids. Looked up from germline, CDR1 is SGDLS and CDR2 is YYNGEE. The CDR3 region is CASSGAGSETQYF. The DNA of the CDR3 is TGTGCCAGCAGCGGAGCAGGGAGCGAGACCCAGTACTTC.

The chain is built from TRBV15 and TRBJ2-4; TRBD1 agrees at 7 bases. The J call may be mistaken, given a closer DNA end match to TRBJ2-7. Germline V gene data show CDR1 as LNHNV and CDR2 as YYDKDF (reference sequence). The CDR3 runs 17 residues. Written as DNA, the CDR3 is TGTGCCACCAGCCCTCGAAGGGGGCAGGATCTAACCTACGAGCAGTACTTC. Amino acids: CATSPRRGQDLTYEQYF.

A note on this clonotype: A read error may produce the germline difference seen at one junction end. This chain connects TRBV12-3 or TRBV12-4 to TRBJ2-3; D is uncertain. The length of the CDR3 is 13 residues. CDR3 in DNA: TGTGCCAGCAGCACAGTGAGAGCAGATACGCAATATTTT. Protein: CASSTVRADTQYF.

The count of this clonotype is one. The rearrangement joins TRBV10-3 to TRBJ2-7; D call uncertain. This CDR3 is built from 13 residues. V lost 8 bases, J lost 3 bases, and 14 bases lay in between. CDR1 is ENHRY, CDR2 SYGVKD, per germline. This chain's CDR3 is CAIRAVVNYEQYF. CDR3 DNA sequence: TGTGCCATCCGGGCAGTGGTCAACTACGAGCAGTACTTC.

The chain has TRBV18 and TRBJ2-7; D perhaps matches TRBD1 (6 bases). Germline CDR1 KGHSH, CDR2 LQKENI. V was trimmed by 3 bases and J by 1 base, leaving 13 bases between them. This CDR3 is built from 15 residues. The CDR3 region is CASSPDRSKSYEQYF. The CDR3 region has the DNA TGTGCCAGCTCACCTGACAGGAGTAAATCCTACGAGCAGTACTTC. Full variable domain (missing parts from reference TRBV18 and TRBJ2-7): NAGVMQNPRHLVRRRGQEARLRCSPMKGHSHVYWYRQLPEEGLKFMVYLQKENIIDESGMPKERFSAEFPKEGPSILRIQQVVRGDSAAYFCASSPDRSKSYEQYFGPGTRLTVT.

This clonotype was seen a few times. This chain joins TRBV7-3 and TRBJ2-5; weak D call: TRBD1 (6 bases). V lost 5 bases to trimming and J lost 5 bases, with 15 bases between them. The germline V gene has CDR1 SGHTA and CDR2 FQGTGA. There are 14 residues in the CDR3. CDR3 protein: CASSQFTGRETQYF. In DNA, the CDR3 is TGTGCCAGCAGCCAGTTCACAGGGCGGGAGACCCAGTACTTC.

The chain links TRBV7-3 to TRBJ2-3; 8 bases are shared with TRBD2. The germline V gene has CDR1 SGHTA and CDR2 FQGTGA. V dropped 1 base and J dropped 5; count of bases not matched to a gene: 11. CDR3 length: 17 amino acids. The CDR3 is CASSLRVAGILGDTQYF. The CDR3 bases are TGTGCCAGCAGCTTAAGGGTAGCGGGGATCCTGGGAGATACGCAGTATTTT.

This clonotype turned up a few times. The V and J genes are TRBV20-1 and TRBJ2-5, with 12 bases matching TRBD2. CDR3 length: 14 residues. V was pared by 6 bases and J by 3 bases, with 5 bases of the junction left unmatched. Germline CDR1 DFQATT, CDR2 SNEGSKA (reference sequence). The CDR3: CSAPRLAGEETQYF. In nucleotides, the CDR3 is TGCAGTGCCCCGCGACTAGCGGGGGAAGAGACCCAGTACTTC.

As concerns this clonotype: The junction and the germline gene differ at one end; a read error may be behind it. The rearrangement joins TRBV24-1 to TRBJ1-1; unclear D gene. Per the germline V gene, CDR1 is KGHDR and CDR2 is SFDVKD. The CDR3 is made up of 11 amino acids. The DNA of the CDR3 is TGTGCCACCAGCGATTCCCTGTCGGCTTTCTTT. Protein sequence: CATSDSLSAFF.

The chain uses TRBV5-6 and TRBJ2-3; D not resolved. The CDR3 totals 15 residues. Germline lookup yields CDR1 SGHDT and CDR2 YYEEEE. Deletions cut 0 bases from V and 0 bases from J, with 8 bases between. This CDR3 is CASSLVETSTDTQYF. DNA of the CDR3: TGTGCCAGCAGCTTGGTAGAAACTAGCACAGATACGCAGTATTTT.